Below are 14 T cell receptor beta chains sequenced from a single sample in a study of radiotherapy plus CTLA-4 blockade in lung cancer. Method: immunoSEQ multiplex PCR; TCRdb's copy keeps in-frame clones and lacks some. The sample yields tens of thousands of clones, more than 75% seen once. The source was peripheral blood, collected from a patient treated with radiotherapy plus ipilimumab. The origin of the receptors is a human donor with non-small cell lung cancer who had a complete response to radiotherapy plus ipilimumab.

In DNA, the CDR3 is TGTGCCAGCTCACCCACAGGGGGCGCGTACACCGGGGAGCTGTTTTTT. It encodes CASSPTGGAYTGELFF. The chain combines TRBV18 with TRBJ2-2, with 9 bases that match TRBD1. V lost 3 bases to trimming and J lost 3 bases; unmatched junction nucleotides: 5. CDR1 is KGHSH, CDR2 LQKENI, per germline. This CDR3 is 16 amino acids long.

The chain combines TRBV6-6 with TRBJ2-7; D is possibly TRBD1 (6 bases). V was pared by 6 bases and J by 4 bases, with 7 bases between. CDR1 and CDR2 (germline): MNHNY, SVGAGI (reference sequence). The CDR3 has 11 residues. The DNA for the CDR3 is TGTGCCAGCAGACAGGGATACGAGCAGTACGTC. This sequence encodes CASRQGYEQYV.

This clone was seen more than once but under ten times. V usage is TRBV7-2 and J usage is TRBJ1-5; the D is unclear. CDR3 length equals 13 residues. The V gene's germline CDR1 is SGHTA and CDR2 FQGNSA. With 4 bases removed from V and 4 bases from J, the gap between germline ends came to 8 bases. The CDR3 nucleotides are TGTGCCAGCAGCTCGCTGAATAATCAGCCCCAGCATTTT. It codes for CASSSLNNQPQHF. The full variable domain, its missing parts supplied by reference TRBV7-2 and TRBJ1-5, is GAGVSQSPSNKVTEKGKDVELRCDPISGHTALYWYRQSLGQGLEFLIYFQGNSAPDKSGLPSDRFSAERTGGSVSTLTIQRTQQEDSAVYLCASSSLNNQPQHFGDGTRLSIL.

This chain joins TRBV7-2 and TRBJ1-2, with D perhaps TRBD1 (6 bases). The ends were cut back, 3 bases at V and 7 bases at J, with 12 bases in the middle. Looked up from germline, CDR1 is SGHTA and CDR2 is FQGNSA. The CDR3 runs to 13 residues. The CDR3 sequence is CASSLLSGAGYTF. CDR3 DNA sequence: TGTGCCAGCAGCTTGCTTTCAGGGGCTGGCTACACCTTC. The entire variable domain, with the rest obtained from reference TRBV7-2 and TRBJ1-2, is as follows: GAGVSQSPSNKVTEKGKDVELRCDPISGHTALYWYRQSLGQGLEFLIYFQGNSAPDKSGLPSDRFSAERTGGSVSTLTIQRTQQEDSAVYLCASSLLSGAGYTFGSGTRLTVV.

The rearrangement joins TRBV19 to TRBJ1-4, with D perhaps matching TRBD1 (6 bases). The CDR3 contains 15 residues. CDR1 and CDR2 (germline): LNHDA, SQIVND (reference sequence). V gave up 4 bases and J gave up 0 bases, with 9 bases separating them. CDR3 sequence (DNA): TGTGCCAGTAGTAGATCAGGGGCAACTAATGAAAAACTGTTTTTT. This sequence encodes CASSRSGATNEKLFF.

As to this clone: The same CDR3 arises from other DNA sequences in this sample as well. The J gene is TRBJ2-7, the V gene TRBV19, with D possibly TRBD2 on 6 matching bases. The germline V and J ends were trimmed by 3 bases and 4 bases, with 7 bases remaining between them. The germline V gene encodes CDR1 LNHDA and CDR2 SQIVND (reference sequence). This CDR3 has 12 residues. The CDR3 loop reads CASSIGGYEQYF. CDR3 in DNA: TGTGCCAGTAGTATCGGGGGATACGAGCAGTACTTC.

This clone showed up just a few times. The chain combines TRBV10-1 with TRBJ2-7, with D possibly matching TRBD1 (5 bases). The CDR3 length is 13 residues. Per germline, CDR1 WNHNN and CDR2 SYGVQD (reference sequence). Trimming shortened V by 4 bases and J by 3 bases, and 10 bases separated the two germline ends. DNA for the CDR3: TGCGCCAGCAGTGGACAGCCCTACTACGAGCAGTACTTC. This encodes CASSGQPYYEQYF.

This chain links TRBV5-1 with TRBJ2-7; D gene uncertain. The V and J ends lost 0 bases and 0 bases respectively, with 4 bases between them. The CDR3 spans 13 residues. Germline CDR1 is SGHRS and CDR2 is YFSETQ. CDR3 coding DNA: TGCGCCAGCAGCTTGGACATCTCCTACGAGCAGTACTTC. Translating it yields CASSLDISYEQYF.

The genes are TRBV15 and TRBJ1-1; D remains ambiguous. CDR3 length equals 11 residues. The germline V gene encodes CDR1 LNHNV and CDR2 YYDKDF (reference sequence). V was clipped by 0 bases and J by 5 bases, with 1 base between them. As DNA, the CDR3 is TGTGCCACCAGCAGAGAAACTGAAGCTTTCTTT. It encodes CATSRETEAFF.

This clone was seen a few times. V gene TRBV4-1 combines with J gene TRBJ1-2; D unresolved. The CDR3 consists of 20 residues. Per the germline V gene, CDR1 is MGHRA and CDR2 is YSYEKL. Trimming removed 0 bases at V and 0 bases at J, with 23 bases between. CDR3 sequence: CASSQDILPARGSANYGYTF. The CDR3 DNA reads as TGCGCCAGCAGCCAAGATATCCTTCCGGCTCGGGGTTCAGCTAACTATGGCTACACCTTC.

The V and J genes are TRBV25-1 and TRBJ1-3; 7 positions match TRBD1. V dropped 6 bases and J dropped 4; count of bases not matched to a gene: 18. CDR1 is MGHDK, CDR2 SYGVNS, per germline. The CDR3 sequence is 18 residues long. The CDR3 here is CASRGKGSKSQGGNTIYF. The DNA for the CDR3 is TGTGCCAGCAGGGGCAAGGGGTCCAAGTCACAGGGGGGAAACACCATATATTTT.

The chain has TRBV6-6 and TRBJ1-1, with 9 bases identical to TRBD1. The CDR3 runs 16 residues. The V and J ends lost 5 bases and 4 bases, in that order; junction bases with no gene match: 11. Per germline, CDR1 MNHNY and CDR2 SVGAGI (reference sequence). Here the CDR3 reads CASSLATGTGFTEAFF. In DNA, the CDR3 is TGTGCCAGCAGTCTAGCTACGGGGACAGGGTTCACTGAAGCTTTCTTT.

The rearrangement uses TRBV19 and TRBJ2-3; 11 positions agree with TRBD2. V was pared by 7 bases and J by 4 bases, with 7 bases of the junction left unmatched. The CDR3 loop spans 15 amino acids. Germline V lookup: CDR1 LNHDA, CDR2 SQIVND (reference sequence). CDR3 loop: CASTPTSGISDTQYF. CDR3 DNA: TGTGCCAGTACCCCGACTAGCGGGATTTCAGATACGCAGTATTTT.

The gene calls are TRBV5-6 and TRBJ2-5; no firm D call. TRBJ2-7 explains the end of the DNA better; the J call may be wrong. Looked up from germline, CDR1 is SGHDT and CDR2 is YYEEEE. CDR3 length equals 15 residues. The CDR3: CASSLGASSSYEQYF. The CDR3, as DNA: TGTGCCAGCAGCTTAGGAGCGTCTAGCTCCTACGAGCAGTACTTC.